Listed below are T cell receptor beta chains from one sample, sequenced in a study of control samples from healthy donors and cancer patients. Data came from immunoSEQ multiplex PCR; TCRdb stores just in-frame clones and leaves some out. The sample lists around 76,000 clones; roughly 90% were seen once. Sequencing input: PBMCs. The source of these receptors is a woman aged 45 to 65 with colorectal cancer. Each CDR3 is given with its conserved first and last residue. D genes are given only for firm matches. Clone size is not always given. Where it is, it says once, few, many or a class for expanded clones.

v_gene	d_gene	abundance	j_gene	CDR3aa	CDR3nt
TRBV5-1	.	.	TRBJ1-6	CASRGTGNSPLHF	TGCGCCAGCAGGGGAACAGGGAATTCACCCCTCCACTTT
TRBV6-2/TRBV6-3	TRBD1	once	TRBJ1-5	CASSYSNPRQGQQPQHF	TGTGCCAGCAGTTACTCGAATCCCCGGCAGGGACAGCAGCCCCAGCATTTT
TRBV7-9	.	.	TRBJ1-2	CASSLDPMVGYTF	TGTGCCAGCAGCTTAGACCCAATGGTTGGCTACACCTTC
TRBV5-1	.	.	TRBJ2-2	CASSLEQGGTGELFF	TGCGCCAGCAGCTTGGAGCAGGGGGGCACCGGGGAGCTGTTTTTT
TRBV7-2	.	.	TRBJ1-4	CASSPPGANEKLFF	TGTGCCAGCAGCCCCCCGGGGGCTAATGAAAAACTGTTTTTT
TRBV18	.	.	TRBJ1-2	CASSPMRVGLYGYTF	TGTGCCAGCTCACCTATGCGGGTGGGCCTCTATGGCTACACCTTC
TRBV12-3/TRBV12-4	.	.	TRBJ1-5	CASSFRGDQPQHF	TGTGCCAGCAGTTTTCGAGGGGATCAGCCCCAGCATTTT
TRBV19	.	.	TRBJ2-3	CASRDRGSTDTQYF	TGTGCCAGTAGAGATAGGGGTAGCACAGATACGCAGTATTTT
TRBV2	.	.	TRBJ2-1	CASSNRVYNEQFF	TGTGCCAGCAGCAACCGAGTATACAATGAGCAGTTCTTC
TRBV27	TRBD1	once	TRBJ1-1	CASSLKAGGISEAFF	TGTGCCAGCAGTTTAAAGGCAGGGGGCATTTCTGAAGCTTTCTTT
TRBV7-2	.	.	TRBJ1-6	CASSSSSGTVNSPLHF	TGTGCCAGCAGCTCGTCCTCGGGGACTGTTAATTCACCCCTCCACTTT
TRBV12-3/TRBV12-4	.	.	TRBJ1-5	CASSFQGNQPQHF	TGTGCCAGCAGTTTTCAGGGTAATCAGCCCCAGCATTTT
TRBV19	.	.	TRBJ2-1	CASMRYNEQFF	TGTGCCAGTATGAGGTACAATGAGCAGTTCTTC
TRBV5-8	TRBD2	.	TRBJ2-1	CASSLLPAGGNQFF	TGTGCCAGCAGCTTATTACCAGCGGGGGGGAATCAGTTCTTC
TRBV19	.	.	TRBJ1-5	CASSPTGGNQPQHF	TGTGCCAGTAGCCCAACGGGGGGTAATCAGCCCCAGCATTTT
TRBV3-1/TRBV3-2	.	.	TRBJ2-1	CASSQELPRTYEQFF	TGTGCCAGCAGCCAAGAACTCCCCAGGACGTATGAGCAGTTCTTC
TRBV13	.	.	TRBJ2-3	CASSPRLADTQYF	TGTGCCAGCAGCCCGCGACTAGCAGATACGCAGTATTTT
TRBV30	.	.	TRBJ1-6	CASHRSGSPLHF	TGTGCCTCCCACCGATCCGGTTCACCCCTCCACTTT
TRBV19	TRBD1	.	TRBJ1-2	CASTTGVPYGYTF	TGTGCCAGTACCACAGGGGTACCCTATGGCTACACCTTC
TRBV19	TRBD1	.	TRBJ1-2	CASSGPQGPTYYGYTF	TGTGCCAGTAGTGGCCCACAGGGGCCCACCTACTATGGCTACACCTTC
TRBV19	.	.	TRBJ2-6	CASSKGSARAGANVLTF	TGTGCCAGTAGTAAAGGGTCAGCACGAGCGGGGGCCAACGTCCTGACTTTC
TRBV3-1/TRBV3-2	TRBD1	.	TRBJ2-5	CASRTGGIGTQYF	TGTGCCAGCCGGACAGGGGGCATCGGGACCCAGTACTTC